This is a list of T cell receptor beta chains from one sample in a study of blood T cell repertoires in COVID-19. Clones were sequenced by immunoSEQ multiplex PCR, and TCRdb holds only the in-frame ones, with some missing. This sample has 200,000 to 300,000 clones; about 87% occur once, and the top ten carry roughly 8.6%. Sequenced material: peripheral blood. All receptors come from a human donor in a cohort sampled during active COVID-19. Each CDR3 is given with its conserved first and last residue. The D gene is left open where the match is weak. Not all rows give a size; the values are once, few, many and, for expanded clones, a class.

CDR3 DNA	CDR3 protein	clone size	J gene	D gene	V gene
TGTGCCAGCAGCAAAATCGAACTAGCGGGAGGGAGCTCCTACAATGAGCAGTTCTTC	CASSKIELAGGSSYNEQFF	NA	TRBJ2-1	NA	TRBV21-1
TGTGCCAGCAGCCCCACGGGAGGCGGGGAGCTGTTTTTT	CASSPTGGGELFF	NA	TRBJ2-2	TRBD2	TRBV7-3
TGTGCCAGCAGCTTACAGGTGATGAGTTCCGGGGAGCTGTTTTTT	CASSLQVMSSGELFF	NA	TRBJ2-2	NA	TRBV7-2
TGTGCCAGCAGTGGAGATCTGACAGGGTTTGTCTCTGGAAACACCATATATTTT	CASSGDLTGFVSGNTIYF	NA	TRBJ1-3	TRBD1	TRBV6-1
TGTGCCAGCAGCCCTTTCTCGGGGGGGCCGATAGATACGCAGTATTTT	CASSPFSGGPIDTQYF	NA	TRBJ2-3	TRBD2	TRBV11-3
TGTGCCAGCAGCCAAACACTGGGTGGGACAGGGAATTACAATGAGCAGTTCTTC	CASSQTLGGTGNYNEQFF	NA	TRBJ2-1	TRBD1	TRBV4-2
TGTGCCAGCAGCGGACCGGGACTAGCGGGGGGCACCTACGAGCAGTACTTC	CASSGPGLAGGTYEQYF	NA	TRBJ2-7	NA	TRBV21-1
TGTGCCAGTTTTGCGCGGGACAGGATCACTGAAGCTTTCTTT	CASFARDRITEAFF	once	TRBJ1-1	TRBD1	TRBV6-5
TGTGCCAGCAGTTACAGAACAGGGGGCTCTCAGCCCCAGCATTTT	CASSYRTGGSQPQHF	NA	TRBJ1-5	TRBD1	TRBV6-6
TGTGCCAGCAGCCTGGACAGGGCACGAAACACTGAAGCTTTCTTT	CASSLDRARNTEAFF	once	TRBJ1-1	TRBD1	TRBV5-4
TGTGCCAGCAGAACCGGACTAGCGGGGGGAGAGACCCAGTACTTC	CASRTGLAGGETQYF	NA	TRBJ2-5	TRBD2	TRBV28
TGTGCCAGCAGTTACGGGAACCAGGGAGCTTTCTTT	CASSYGNQGAFF	once	TRBJ1-1	NA	TRBV6-6
TGTGCCAGCTCACCGGGACAGCCTCCAGAGACCCAGTACTTC	CASSPGQPPETQYF	NA	TRBJ2-5	TRBD1	TRBV18
TGTGCCAGCAGTCACAGGGATAACACCGGGGAGCTGTTTTTT	CASSHRDNTGELFF	NA	TRBJ2-2	NA	TRBV6-5
TGTGCCAGCAGCCCCGGGACTCCCGGTTACAATGAGCAGTTCTTC	CASSPGTPGYNEQFF	NA	TRBJ2-1	NA	TRBV5-4
TGTGCCACCAGCAGACAACAGGGGGGCACTGAAGCTTTCTTT	CATSRQQGGTEAFF	NA	TRBJ1-1	TRBD1	TRBV15
TGTGCCAGCAGCCTCGGCGCGCGGCGTGCGTTCTTC	CASSLGARRAFF	once	TRBJ2-1	NA	TRBV14
TGTGCCAGCAGCTTAGAAAGGTACGGGGAGCAGTTCTTC	CASSLERYGEQFF	NA	TRBJ2-1	NA	TRBV7-2
TGTGCCAGCAGCTTATTTGGCGGGAGGTCCGGGGAGCTGTTTTTT	CASSLFGGRSGELFF	NA	TRBJ2-2	TRBD2	TRBV13
TGTGCCAGTACACAGGGGTCCGGGGAGCTGTTTTTT	CASTQGSGELFF	NA	TRBJ2-2	TRBD1	TRBV6-5
TGCAGTGCTAGTCGGGGGGAAACCTACAATGAGCAGTTCTTC	CSASRGETYNEQFF	NA	TRBJ2-1	TRBD2	TRBV20-1
TGTGCCAGCAGTTACTACATCGGGGGCTACACCTTC	CASSYYIGGYTF	NA	TRBJ1-2	NA	TRBV6-2/TRBV6-3
TGTGCCAGCAGAAGTCAGGGCCGCCGGGGCTACACCTTC	CASRSQGRRGYTF	NA	TRBJ1-2	NA	TRBV2
TGTGCCAGCAGGGGGGGTCTCTATAGCAATCAGCCCCAGCATTTT	CASRGGLYSNQPQHF	NA	TRBJ1-5	NA	TRBV6-5
TGTGCCAGCGGCGGCGGTTTTGGCTACACCTTC	CASGGGFGYTF	NA	TRBJ1-2	NA	TRBV6-5
TGTGCCACCCAGTTTCGGGACAGGGTCCACTACACCTTC	CATQFRDRVHYTF	NA	TRBJ1-2	TRBD1	TRBV28
TGTGCCAGTAGTGGTCGAAGTAGCGGGGGGAGCTCCTACGAGCAGTACTTC	CASSGRSSGGSSYEQYF	NA	TRBJ2-7	TRBD2	TRBV19
TGTGCCAGCAGCCTCGGGACTAGCGATGCGAATGAGCAGTTCTTC	CASSLGTSDANEQFF	NA	TRBJ2-1	TRBD2	TRBV7-6
TGTGCCAGCAGCGCCACAGGGACTCAGCCCCAGCATTTT	CASSATGTQPQHF	NA	TRBJ1-5	NA	TRBV5-6
TGTGCCAGCAGCCCCCAAGGGTTTCGGACTAGCTTCGACAATGAGCAGTTCTTC	CASSPQGFRTSFDNEQFF	NA	TRBJ2-1	TRBD2	TRBV4-2
TGTGCCAGCAGCCAATCACCAGGGAATCATCAGCCCCAGCATTTT	CASSQSPGNHQPQHF	NA	TRBJ1-5	NA	TRBV4-2
TGTGCCAGCTCCTGGACAGGGCCAAATGAAAAACTGTTTTTT	CASSWTGPNEKLFF	NA	TRBJ1-4	TRBD1	TRBV6-5
TGTGCCAGCTCACCGTCAGGGGCTGGAAACACCATATATTTT	CASSPSGAGNTIYF	NA	TRBJ1-3	NA	TRBV18
TGTGCCAGCAGCTGGCGGCTAGCGGGAGAGCTTGAGCAGTTCTTC	CASSWRLAGELEQFF	NA	TRBJ2-1	TRBD2	TRBV7-9
TGTGCCAGCAGCCCTCGACAGATCTCCTACAATGAGCAGTTCTTC	CASSPRQISYNEQFF	NA	TRBJ2-1	NA	TRBV14
TGTGCCAGCAGGGAGGGTCAACTAATGAACACTGAAGCTTTCTTT	CASREGQLMNTEAFF	NA	TRBJ1-1	NA	TRBV6-5
TGTGCCAGCAGTGACTCTGTGGTGCAGGGCTTCACGACGTCTGGGGCCAACGTCCTGACTTTC	CASSDSVVQGFTTSGANVLTF	NA	TRBJ2-6	NA	TRBV2
TGCGCCAGCAGCCGGGGAGGGCTAGAGACCCAGTACTTC	CASSRGGLETQYF	NA	TRBJ2-5	TRBD2	TRBV4-1
TGTGCCGCGGGAATGGCGGGGGGGACCTACGAGCAGTACTTC	CAAGMAGGTYEQYF	NA	TRBJ2-7	TRBD2	TRBV6-5
TGTGCCAGCAGTGATAATACGCAGTATTTT	CASSDNTQYF	once	TRBJ2-3	NA	TRBV2
TGTGCCAGCAGTTCGAGTTGGGAGCAGTACTTC	CASSSSWEQYF	NA	TRBJ2-7	NA	TRBV9
TGCGCCAGCAGCCAAGATACTAAGCGGGAGCTGTTTTTT	CASSQDTKRELFF	NA	TRBJ2-2	NA	TRBV4-3
TGTGCCAGTGATGGAGGACCTTTTACCGCCTATGGCTACACCTTC	CASDGGPFTAYGYTF	NA	TRBJ1-2	NA	TRBV11-2
TGTGCCAGCAGCGTAGGGCCAGCGGGGGGGCACAGCACAGATACGCAGTATTTT	CASSVGPAGGHSTDTQYF	once	TRBJ2-3	TRBD2	TRBV9
TGTGCCAGCTCAGCCCCCGGACTAGCGGGAGAAGCCGGGGAGCTGTTTTTT	CASSAPGLAGEAGELFF	NA	TRBJ2-2	TRBD2	TRBV18
TGTGCCAGCAGCTCCATGGCAGGGGCGCGACCCTACGAGCAGTACTTC	CASSSMAGARPYEQYF	once	TRBJ2-7	NA	TRBV7-9
TGTGCCACCAGCAGAGTAGGGAGGGGCGCTGAAGCTTTCTTT	CATSRVGRGAEAFF	NA	TRBJ1-1	NA	TRBV15
TGTGCCAGCAGTCAGGGGGTCCGGGAGGGCTACACCTTC	CASSQGVREGYTF	NA	TRBJ1-2	TRBD1	TRBV28
TGTGCCAGTAGTGCCTCTCAGGGGTTTGACTATGGCTACACCTTC	CASSASQGFDYGYTF	NA	TRBJ1-2	NA	TRBV19
TGTGCCAGCAGACCGGGACAGGGGGCGGCTAATGGCTACACCTTC	CASRPGQGAANGYTF	NA	TRBJ1-2	TRBD1	TRBV27
TGCGCCAGCAGTGTGGACAGATACACTGAAGCTTTCTTT	CASSVDRYTEAFF	NA	TRBJ1-1	NA	TRBV10-1
TGTGCCAGCAGTCAGGGACAATCGGCTTTCTTT	CASSQGQSAFF	NA	TRBJ1-1	NA	TRBV6-2/TRBV6-3
TGTGCCAGCAGTTACTCCCCGCGTGGCTACACCTTC	CASSYSPRGYTF	NA	TRBJ1-2	NA	TRBV6-2/TRBV6-3
TGTGCCAGCAGTCTACGGGAATTCTATGGCTACACCTTC	CASSLREFYGYTF	NA	TRBJ1-2	NA	TRBV6-6
TGTGCCAGCAGTAATGTTGGGACAGGCTACGAGCAGTACTTC	CASSNVGTGYEQYF	NA	TRBJ2-7	TRBD1	TRBV28
TGTGCCAGCAGCTTAGGGCTAGCGGGGGCCACCGGGGAGCTGTTTTTT	CASSLGLAGATGELFF	few	TRBJ2-2	TRBD2	TRBV7-6
TGTGCCAGCAGCTTTGGGACAGGGGGACTGAATTCACCCCTCCACTTT	CASSFGTGGLNSPLHF	NA	TRBJ1-6	TRBD1	TRBV7-8